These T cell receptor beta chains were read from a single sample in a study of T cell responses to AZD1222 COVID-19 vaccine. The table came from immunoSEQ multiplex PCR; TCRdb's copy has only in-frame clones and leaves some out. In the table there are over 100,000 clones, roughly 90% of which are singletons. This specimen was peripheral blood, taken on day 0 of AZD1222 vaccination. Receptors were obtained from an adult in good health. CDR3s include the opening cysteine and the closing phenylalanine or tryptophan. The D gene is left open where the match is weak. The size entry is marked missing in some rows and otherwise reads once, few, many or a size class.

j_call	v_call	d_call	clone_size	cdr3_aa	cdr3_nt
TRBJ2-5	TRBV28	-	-	CASTDPWTQETQYF	TGTGCCAGCACCGACCCCTGGACACAAGAGACCCAGTACTTC
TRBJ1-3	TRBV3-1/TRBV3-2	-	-	CASSQTPGLGNTIYF	TGTGCCAGCAGCCAAACCCCCGGGCTCGGAAACACCATATATTTT
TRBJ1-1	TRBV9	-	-	CASSLSPSAWGASGAFF	TGTGCCAGCAGCCTGTCCCCGTCGGCGTGGGGGGCTTCGGGGGCTTTCTTT
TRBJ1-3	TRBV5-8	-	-	CASSLGGHWTSGNTIYF	TGTGCCAGCAGCTTGGGGGGTCATTGGACCTCTGGAAACACCATATATTTT
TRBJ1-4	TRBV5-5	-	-	CASSLPYNEKLFF	TGTGCCAGCAGCCTGCCCTATAATGAAAAACTGTTTTTT
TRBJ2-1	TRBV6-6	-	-	CASSYRDGTYNEQFF	TGTGCCAGCAGTTACCGGGACGGAACCTACAATGAGCAGTTCTTC
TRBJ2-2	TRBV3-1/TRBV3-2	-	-	CASSLGPWLFF	TGTGCCAGCAGCCTGGGTCCCTGGCTGTTTTTT
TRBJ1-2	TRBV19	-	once	CASSTPREANYGYTF	TGTGCCAGTAGTACCCCAAGAGAGGCTAACTATGGCTACACCTTC
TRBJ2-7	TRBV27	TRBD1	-	CASMGTGVAEQYF	TGTGCCAGCATGGGGACAGGGGTTGCCGAGCAGTACTTC
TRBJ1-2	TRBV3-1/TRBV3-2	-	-	CASSLGGGYTF	TGTGCCAGCAGCCTCGGCGGGGGCTACACCTTC
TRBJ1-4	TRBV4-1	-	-	CASSFTGRAREEKLFF	TGCGCCAGCAGCTTTACGGGACGCGCGAGGGAAGAAAAACTGTTTTTT
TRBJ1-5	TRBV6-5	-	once	CASSRDNNQPQHF	TGTGCCAGCAGCAGGGATAACAATCAGCCCCAGCATTTT
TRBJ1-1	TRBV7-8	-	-	CASSLQEDGNTEAFF	TGTGCCAGCAGCTTACAAGAAGACGGGAACACTGAAGCTTTCTTT
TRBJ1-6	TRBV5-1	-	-	CASSLGTPGSPLHF	TGCGCCAGCAGCTTGGGGACACCCGGTTCACCCCTCCACTTT
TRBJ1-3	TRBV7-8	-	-	CASSLFSGRGNTIYF	TGTGCCAGCAGCTTATTTTCAGGGCGGGGGAACACCATATATTTT